This T cell receptor beta chain is from a study of T cell responses to AZD1222 COVID-19 vaccine. General study points: The study found Spike-specific TCR breadth and depth rose after two AZD1222 doses. Most donors were white British, females outnumbered males, and clonal diversity was possibly underestimated. Just six or seven AZD1222 recipients tested seropositive at baseline.

Concerning this clone itself: Its antigen is unknown.

Assay: immunoSEQ multiplex PCR; the TCRdb copy retains only in-frame clones and omits some. This table holds about 66,000 clones, more than 75% found once. Trimming left V 5 bases short and J 6 bases short, with 8 bases between. The CDR3 loop spans 12 amino acids. Germline V gene lookup returns CDR1 SEHNR and CDR2 FQNEAQ (reference sequence). The source was peripheral blood, collected 28 days after the second dose of the MenACWY control vaccine. This sequence originates from an adult who received the MenACWY meningococcal vaccine as a control. The genes are TRBV7-9 and TRBJ2-1; D gene ambiguous. The DNA for the CDR3 is TGTGCCAGCAGCCCAAGATCCAATGAGCAGTTCTTC. Its translation is CASSPRSNEQFF.